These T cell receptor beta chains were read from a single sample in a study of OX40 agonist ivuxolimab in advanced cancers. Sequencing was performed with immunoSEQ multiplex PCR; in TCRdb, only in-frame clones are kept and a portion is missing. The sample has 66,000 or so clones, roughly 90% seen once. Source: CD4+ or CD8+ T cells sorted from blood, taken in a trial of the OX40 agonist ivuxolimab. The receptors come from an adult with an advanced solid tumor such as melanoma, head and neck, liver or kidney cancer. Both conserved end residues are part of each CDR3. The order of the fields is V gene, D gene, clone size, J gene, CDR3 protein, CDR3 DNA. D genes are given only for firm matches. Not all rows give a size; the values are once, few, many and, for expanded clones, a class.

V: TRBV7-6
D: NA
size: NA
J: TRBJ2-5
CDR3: CASSFNQETQYF
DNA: TGTGCCAGCAGCTTTAACCAAGAGACCCAGTACTTC

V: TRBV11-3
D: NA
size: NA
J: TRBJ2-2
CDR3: CASSLDEGELGFEAGELFF
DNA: TGTGCCAGCAGCTTAGATGAGGGGGAGCTTGGATTTGAAGCCGGGGAGCTGTTTTTT

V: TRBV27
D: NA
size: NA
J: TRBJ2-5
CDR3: CASRGGTAVQETQYF
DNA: TGTGCCAGCAGGGGCGGGACCGCCGTCCAAGAGACCCAGTACTTC

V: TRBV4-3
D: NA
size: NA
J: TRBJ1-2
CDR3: CASSQDWHRARYGYTF
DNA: TGCGCCAGCAGCCAAGATTGGCACAGGGCCCGCTATGGCTACACCTTC

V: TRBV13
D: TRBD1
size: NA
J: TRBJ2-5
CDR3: CASSLFGTGRETQYF
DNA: TGTGCCAGCAGCTTATTTGGGACAGGGAGAGAGACCCAGTACTTC

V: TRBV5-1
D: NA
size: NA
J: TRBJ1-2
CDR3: CASSFQAGTINGYTF
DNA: TGCGCCAGCAGCTTCCAGGCGGGGACCATCAATGGCTACACCTTC

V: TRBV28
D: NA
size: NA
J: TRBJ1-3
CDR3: CASSSLDGPSGNTIYF
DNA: TGTGCCAGCAGTTCCTTAGACGGCCCCTCTGGAAACACCATATATTTT

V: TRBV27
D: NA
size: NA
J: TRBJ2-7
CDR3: CASSWDQGSYEQYF
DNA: TGTGCCAGCAGTTGGGACCAGGGATCCTACGAGCAGTACTTC

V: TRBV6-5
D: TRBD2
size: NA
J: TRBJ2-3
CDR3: CASSYSTSGDSDTQYF
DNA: TGTGCCAGCAGTTACTCTACTAGCGGGGACTCAGATACGCAGTATTTT

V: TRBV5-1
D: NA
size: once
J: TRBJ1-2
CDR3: CASSLYSAGAANYGYTF
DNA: TGCGCCAGCAGCTTGTACTCCGCAGGGGCAGCTAACTATGGCTACACCTTC

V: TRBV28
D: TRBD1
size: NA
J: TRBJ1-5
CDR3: CASSFRDRADNYGNQPQHF
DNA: TGTGCCAGCAGTTTCCGGGACAGGGCAGATAACTACGGCAATCAGCCCCAGCATTTT

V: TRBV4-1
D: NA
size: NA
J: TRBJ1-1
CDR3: CASSQEWPGEGEDTEAFF
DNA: TGCGCCAGCAGCCAAGAATGGCCAGGGGAGGGAGAGGACACTGAAGCTTTCTTT

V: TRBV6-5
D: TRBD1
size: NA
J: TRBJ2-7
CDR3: CASSYYPGQAYEQYF
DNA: TGTGCCAGCAGTTACTATCCGGGACAGGCCTACGAGCAGTACTTC

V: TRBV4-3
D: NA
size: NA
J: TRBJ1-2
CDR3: CASSQARGKLFYGYTF
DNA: TGCGCCAGCAGCCAAGCTAGAGGGAAACTCTTCTATGGCTACACCTTC

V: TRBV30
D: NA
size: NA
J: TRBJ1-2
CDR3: CAWNPRGFYGYTF
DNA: TGTGCCTGGAACCCCCGGGGATTTTATGGCTACACCTTC

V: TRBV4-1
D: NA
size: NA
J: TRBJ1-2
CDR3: CASSQDRRTANNYGYTF
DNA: TGCGCCAGCAGCCAAGATCGCCGGACAGCCAATAACTATGGCTACACCTTC